This T cell receptor beta chain was retrieved from a study of cytomegalovirus exposure and HLA in healthy donors. Broader study findings: A later analysis showed HLA-associated TCR beta chains outstripping equally common others in clonal expansion. In a later analysis, V- and J-gene trimming of beta chains associated with a DCLRE1C missense variant, replicated independently. When the data were analyzed later, several of the most significant clusters appeared to be linked to common viral pathogens. Among TCR beta chains, those listed as cytomegalovirus-associated numbered over 150.

Note on this clone: Its antigen is as yet unknown.

Amplification used 60 Vbeta primers and 13 Jbeta primers. Profiled with immunoSEQ multiplex PCR; TCRdb holds only in-frame clones, not every one. Among 85,000 to 100,000 clones listed, around 74% were seen once. V shed 0 bases and J shed 4 bases, with 9 bases lying between them. The germline V gene encodes CDR1 ENHRY and CDR2 SYGVKD. This CDR3 has 14 residues. V is TRBV10-3 and J is TRBJ1-1; tentatively, D is TRBD1 (5 bases). Sequencing was carried out using PBMCs. This TCR derives from a middle-aged man in good health and CMV-seropositive. CDR3 in amino acids: CAISESDTATEAFF. The CDR3 bases are TGTGCCATCAGTGAGTCGGACACCGCCACTGAAGCTTTCTTT.